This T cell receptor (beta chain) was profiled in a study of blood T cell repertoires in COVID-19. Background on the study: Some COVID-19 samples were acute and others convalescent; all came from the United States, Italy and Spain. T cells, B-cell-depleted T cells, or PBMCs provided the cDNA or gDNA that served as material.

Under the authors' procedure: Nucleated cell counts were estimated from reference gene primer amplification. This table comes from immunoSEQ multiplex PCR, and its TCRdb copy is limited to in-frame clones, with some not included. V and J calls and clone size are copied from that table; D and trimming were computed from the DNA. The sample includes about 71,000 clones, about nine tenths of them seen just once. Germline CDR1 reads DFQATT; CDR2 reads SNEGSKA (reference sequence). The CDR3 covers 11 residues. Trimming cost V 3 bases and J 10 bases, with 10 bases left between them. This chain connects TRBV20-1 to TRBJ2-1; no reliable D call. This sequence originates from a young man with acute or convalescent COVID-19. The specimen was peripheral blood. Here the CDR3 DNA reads TGCAGTGCTAGGACTTTAAACGAGCAGTTCTTC. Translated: CSARTLNEQFF.